This T cell receptor (beta chain) appears in the sequencing data of a study of shared clonotypes between healthy human individuals. This table comes from immunoSEQ multiplex PCR, and its TCRdb copy is limited to in-frame clones, with some not included. The top ten hold roughly an eighth of the sample, which has about half a million clones, 81% seen once. J lost 2 bases, V lost 5 bases, and 7 bases had no gene match. The CDR3 is made up of 16 amino acids. Germline CDR1 and CDR2: SGHAT and FQDESV (reference sequence). As concerns this clone: This same CDR3 is encoded by further DNA sequences in the sample.

The TCR comes from a woman aged 40-49 years in good health. Some clones in this sample may be carry-over from other donors' samples. The sequenced sample was PBMCs. The chain is built from TRBV11-1 and TRBJ2-5; 11 bases match TRBD2. The CDR3 DNA follows: TGTGCCAGCAGCCCTGGACTAGCGGGCCTTCAAGAGACCCAGTACTTC. It specifies CASSPGLAGLQETQYF.